These 20 T cell receptor beta chains share one sample of origin, sequenced in a study of cytomegalovirus exposure and HLA in healthy donors. Primers for the PCR totalled 60 Vbeta and 13 Jbeta. Method: immunoSEQ multiplex PCR; TCRdb's copy keeps in-frame clones and lacks some. The data contain about 190,000 clones, 75% to 90% of them singletons. Sample: PBMCs. The receptors originated from a man aged 40-55 years in good health and CMV-seropositive.

The chain is built from TRBV6-1 and TRBJ1-2; possible D gene TRBD1, 6 bases. Germline CDR1 reads MNHNS; CDR2 reads SASEGT. V was clipped by 6 bases and J by 2 bases, with 10 bases between them. CDR3 length: 13 residues. CDR3 nucleotides: TGTGCCAGCAGCCGCAGGGGAAACTATGGCTACACCTTC. Its protein is CASSRRGNYGYTF.

The gene calls are TRBV5-1 and TRBJ1-1, with D uncertain. CDR3 size: 13 residues. Germline V gene data show CDR1 as SGHRS and CDR2 as YFSETQ. The ends were cut back, 4 bases at V and 0 bases at J, with 7 bases in the middle. CDR3 region: CASSGVMNTEAFF. CDR3 bases: TGCGCCAGCAGCGGAGTAATGAACACTGAAGCTTTCTTT.

This clone was counted a single time. The J gene is TRBJ2-7, the V gene TRBV23-1, with unresolved D. TRBV23-1 carries the ORF label, with uncertain function. V gave up 1 base and J gave up 2 bases, with 12 bases separating them. CDR3 length equals 15 residues. The CDR3 loop is CASSQFSGAPYEQYF. In DNA form, the CDR3 reads TGCGCCAGCAGTCAATTTTCCGGAGCCCCCTACGAGCAGTACTTC.

V and J are TRBV11-2 and TRBJ2-2, with 10 bases that match TRBD2. CDR3 length: 15 residues. V lost 5 bases to trimming and J lost 7 bases; unmatched junction nucleotides: 7. Germline V gene sequence: CDR1 SGHAT, CDR2 FQNNGV. This CDR3 reads CASSASGGSGGELFF. The CDR3 DNA reads as TGTGCCAGCAGCGCTAGCGGGGGATCGGGCGGGGAGCTGTTTTTT.

Regarding this clone: Additional DNA sequences in this sample encode the identical CDR3. The V and J genes are TRBV28 and TRBJ1-1; no clear D. The CDR3 extends over 11 amino acids. The V and J ends lost 3 bases and 5 bases respectively, with 4 bases between them. Looked up from germline, CDR1 is MDHEN and CDR2 is SYDVKM. The CDR3 DNA reads TGTGCCAGCAGTTTCAGGACTGAAGCTTTCTTT. This sequence encodes CASSFRTEAFF.

This clone was seen only once. V gene TRBV29-1 combines with J gene TRBJ2-1, with 7 bases aligning to TRBD2. The CDR3 is 16 amino acids. Germline V gives CDR1 SQVTM, CDR2 ANQGSEA. The J segment lost 7 bases and the V segment lost 5 bases, leaving 17 bases of the junction unmatched. CDR3 bases: TGCAGCGTTATAGGGTCCAGCGGGGTTACGCCGAATGAGCAGTTCTTC. This gives the protein CSVIGSSGVTPNEQFF.

The chain has TRBV5-1 and TRBJ1-1; possible D gene TRBD1, 6 bases. The V end was cut by 0 bases, the J end by 2 bases, with 11 bases between. Germline V lookup: CDR1 SGHRS, CDR2 YFSETQ. The CDR3 loop spans 15 amino acids. This chain's CDR3 is CASSLEGTTNTEAFF. The CDR3 DNA sequence: TGCGCCAGCAGCTTGGAGGGGACAACTAACACTGAAGCTTTCTTT.

J is TRBJ2-7 and V is TRBV11-2; TRBD2 might be the D (5 bases). The germline gives CDR1 SGHAT, CDR2 FQNNGV. The CDR3 contains 13 residues. Trimming removed 0 bases from V and 3 bases from J, with 6 bases in between. The CDR3, as DNA: TGTGCCAGCAGCTTAGACGGAGGCTACGAGCAGTACTTC. Its protein product is CASSLDGGYEQYF.

This clone was seen more than once but under ten times. The J gene is TRBJ2-7, the V gene TRBV28; maybe TRBD1 (5 bases). Germline CDR1 is MDHEN and CDR2 is SYDVKM. V lost 2 bases, J lost 6 bases, and 20 bases lay in between. The CDR3 length is 16 residues. The CDR3 DNA follows: TGTGCCAGCAGTTTACCTCCCAGGGAAGCCATCGGCGAGCAGTACTTC. Translating gives CASSLPPREAIGEQYF.

The chain has TRBV29-1 and TRBJ1-4; perhaps TRBD1 as D (6 bases). The V and J ends lost 6 bases and 7 bases respectively, with 27 bases between them. CDR1 and CDR2 from the germline V gene are SQVTM and ANQGSEA. This CDR3 comprises 17 residues. Written as DNA, the CDR3 is TGCAGCGTGTCCCGACTCCCCATGGGGGGGGCGGGTGAAAAACTGTTTTTT. As protein: CSVSRLPMGGAGEKLFF.

In its sample, this clone was seen a few times. The chain links TRBV5-4 to TRBJ2-7; perhaps TRBD2 as D (6 bases). Germline CDR1 SGHNT, CDR2 YYREEE (reference sequence). The CDR3 length is 14 residues. Trimming pared 5 bases from V and 5 bases from J, leaving 17 bases between. Here the CDR3 reads CASRRDRRPDEQYF. In DNA form, the CDR3 reads TGTGCCAGCAGGCGGGACCGACGTCCTGACGAGCAGTACTTC.

The chain uses TRBV9 and TRBJ1-2, with 9 bases fitting TRBD1. The CDR3 has 15 residues. CDR1 is SGDLS, CDR2 YYNGEE, per germline. The ends lost 0 bases at V and 8 bases at J; junction bases unmatched: 8. CDR3 sequence reads: CASSVGGQGFRGYTF. The CDR3 DNA is TGTGCCAGCAGCGTAGGAGGACAGGGGTTTCGGGGCTACACCTTC.

The chain has TRBV5-1 and TRBJ2-7; D perhaps matches TRBD1 (6 bases). Germline V gene lookup returns CDR1 SGHRS and CDR2 YFSETQ. The CDR3 covers 16 residues. Deletions cut 4 bases from V and 2 bases from J, with 19 bases between. In DNA, the CDR3 is TGCGCCAGCAGCGCCTCATCGGACAGTTGGGCCTACGAGCAGTACTTC. This gives the protein CASSASSDSWAYEQYF.

The CDR3 DNA reads TGTGCCAGCAGCTTGCTCGCGGCGGGAGGTGGCACAGATACGCAGTATTTT. This encodes CASSLLAAGGGTDTQYF. V gene TRBV5-6 combines with J gene TRBJ2-3; 8 bases fit TRBD2. The CDR3 runs 17 residues. V shed 1 base and J 1 base; nucleotides not matched to a gene: 8. From germline, CDR1 is SGHDT and CDR2 YYEEEE. The full variable domain, with the rest looked up from reference TRBV5-6 and TRBJ2-3, is DAGVTQSPTHLIKTRGQQVTLRCSPKSGHDTVSWYQQALGQGPQFIFQYYEEEERQRGNFPDRFSGHQFPNYSSELNVNALLLGDSALYLCASSLLAAGGGTDTQYFGPGTRLTVL.

This chain links TRBV10-1 with TRBJ1-5; D ambiguous. With 6 bases removed from V and 4 bases from J, the gap between germline ends came to 10 bases. This CDR3 region has 13 residues. Germline CDR1 reads WNHNN; CDR2 reads SYGVQD (reference sequence). The CDR3 here is CASSGGYNQPQHF. Here the CDR3 DNA reads TGCGCCAGCAGCGGAGGATATAATCAGCCCCAGCATTTT.

The chain is built from TRBV4-3 and TRBJ1-2, with TRBD1 as a possible D gene (5 bases). CDR3 length: 16 amino acids. V was clipped by 0 bases and J by 9 bases, with 20 bases between them. Germline V lookup: CDR1 LGHNA, CDR2 YSLEER. This CDR3 reads CASSQDLGGRLGSYTF. The CDR3 region has the DNA TGCGCCAGCAGCCAAGACCTGGGGGGACGGTTAGGGAGCTACACCTTC.

The J gene is TRBJ2-3, the V gene TRBV7-2, with 12 bases aligning to TRBD2. This CDR3 contains 17 residues. Germline CDR1 SGHTA, CDR2 FQGNSA. V was clipped by 1 base and J by 4 bases; unmatched bases: 6. The CDR3 here is CASSLVGLAGGPDTQYF. CDR3 bases: TGTGCCAGCAGCTTAGTGGGGCTAGCGGGGGGGCCAGATACGCAGTATTTT. Full variable domain (remainder filled in from reference TRBV7-2 and TRBJ2-3): GAGVSQSPSNKVTEKGKDVELRCDPISGHTALYWYRQSLGQGLEFLIYFQGNSAPDKSGLPSDRFSAERTGGSVSTLTIQRTQQEDSAVYLCASSLVGLAGGPDTQYFGPGTRLTVL.

The chain uses TRBV4-3 and TRBJ1-6; D call uncertain. CDR3 length: 15 residues. The V and J ends lost 2 bases and 8 bases respectively, with 13 bases between them. Germline V gene sequence: CDR1 LGHNA, CDR2 YSLEER. The CDR3 is CASSQRPGGYSPLHF. The CDR3 DNA reads as TGCGCCAGCAGCCAAAGACCTGGCGGATATTCACCCCTCCACTTT.

V is TRBV19 and J is TRBJ2-1; 11 nucleotides match TRBD2. Germline values: CDR1 LNHDA, CDR2 SQIVND (reference sequence). The CDR3 has 17 residues. V lost 1 base and J lost 7; bases outside the gene matches: 9. The CDR3: CASSIGRGASGGNEQFF. CDR3 coding DNA: TGTGCCAGTAGTATAGGGAGGGGGGCTAGCGGGGGGAATGAGCAGTTCTTC.

CDR3 loop: CASSFRGTSSSKTQYF. In DNA form, the CDR3 reads TGTGCCAGCAGTTTTAGGGGGACTAGCTCCAGTAAGACCCAGTACTTC. V gene TRBV27 combines with J gene TRBJ2-5; the match to TRBD2 covers 9 bases. This CDR3 comprises 16 residues. After removal of 3 bases from V and 6 bases from J, the junction contained 11 bases not matched to a gene. CDR1 and CDR2 from the germline V gene are MNHEY and SMNVEV (reference sequence).